This TCR beta chain is from a study of blood T cell repertoires in COVID-19 (dated by TCRdb to about 2020). Notes on the research overall: The collaborator samples originated in the United States, Italy and Spain and spanned the acute and convalescent phases of COVID-19. A freely available public database, intended as a resource for researchers studying the immune response to SARS-CoV-2, is where the repertoires were released. The prospective study material was composed of cDNA or gDNA derived from T cells, B-cell-depleted T cells, or PBMCs. Subjects who had been exposed to COVID-19, were actively infected with it, or had recovered from it provided the deeply sampled blood TCRbeta repertoires that made up the dataset. A de-identified subject ID, COVID-19 status, age in years and sex were almost always included in the sample metadata. The samples were drawn from the first 160 participants of the ongoing ImmuneRACE study and from 950 to 1,500 subjects provided by 6 global collaborators. Where available, HLA class I and class II types were obtained from metadata supplied by the sample provider rather than from assay-based typing.

Samples from volunteer blood donors who had recovered from COVID-19 were contributed by a second Seattle source. The collaborating institutions used their own protocols to collect whole blood in K2EDTA tubes. For TCRbeta analysis, collaborators shipped samples as frozen whole blood, isolated PBMCs, or DNA extracted from either of those sample types. Concerning this clone: Its antigen is unknown. Base qualities are not recorded, but no much larger clone differs from it by a single base.

The immunoSEQ Assay, a bias-controlled multiplex PCR, was used to amplify TCRbeta CDR3 regions from genomic DNA. The study's processing was this. The number of nucleated cells in each sample was estimated from the amplification of reference gene primers within the assay. Sequence reads were collapsed and filtered to measure the absolute abundance of every unique TCRbeta CDR3 rearrangement. For each sample, productive Simpson clonality was calculated as the square root of Simpson's diversity index across productive rearrangements. TCRdb limited this immuneACCESS table to in-frame rearrangements with V and J called. A share of clones is missing; checked studies link under half to unresolved V genes, and the rest is unexplained. Clonal size and the V and J genes are those of that table, whereas D and trimming came from the DNA. For this sample the table gives about 210,000 clones, of which about 87% were detected only once. In total, the top ten clones hold approximately 6.2% of the sample.

For this chain, trimming is 8 bases at the V end and 8 bases at the J end, and the number of junction bases without a gene match is 14. Including cysteine and phenylalanine, the CDR3 has 16 amino acids. Only the CDR3 part of the read is kept: 48 bases, read in frame from the first base. The germline V gene gives CDR1 as SGHVS and CDR2 as FQNEAQ. On the study overall, not on this receptor specifically: The quantity of clinical and demographic metadata differed by source and by participant and was supplied without curation.

The rearrangement combines TRBV7-8 with TRBJ1-5, with 11 junctional bases fitting TRBD1. Sequenced: peripheral blood. The origin of this receptor is a man aged 60 to 75 who had recovered from COVID-19. This receptor carries the CDR3 CASALGTGGVSEPQHF. The sequence in DNA is TGTGCCAGCGCCTTAGGGACAGGGGGTGTGAGTGAGCCCCAGCATTTT.